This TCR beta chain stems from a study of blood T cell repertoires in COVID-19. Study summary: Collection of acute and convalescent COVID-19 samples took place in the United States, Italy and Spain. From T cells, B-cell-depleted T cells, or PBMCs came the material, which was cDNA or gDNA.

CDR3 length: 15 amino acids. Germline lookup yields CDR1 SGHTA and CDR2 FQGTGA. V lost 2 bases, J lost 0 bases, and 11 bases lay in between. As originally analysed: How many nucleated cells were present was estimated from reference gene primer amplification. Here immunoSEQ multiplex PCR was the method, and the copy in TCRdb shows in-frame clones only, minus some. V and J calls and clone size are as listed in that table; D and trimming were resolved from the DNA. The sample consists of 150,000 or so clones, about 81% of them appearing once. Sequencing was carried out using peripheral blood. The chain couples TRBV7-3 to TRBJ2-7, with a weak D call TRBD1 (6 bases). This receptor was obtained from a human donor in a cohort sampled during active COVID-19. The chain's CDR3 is CASSLGGTLSYEQYF. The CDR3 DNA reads TGTGCCAGCAGCTTAGGTGGGACACTCTCCTACGAGCAGTACTTC.